This T cell receptor beta chain emerged from a study of CD4 and CD8 cells across lung adenocarcinoma regions. TCRdb re-called the PCR reads through MiXCR, storing one row per CDR3 protein. The sample consists of fewer than 20,000 distinct CDR3 sequences, under 70% of them appearing once. Trimming pared 8 bases from V and 6 bases from J, leaving 12 bases between. The CDR3 has 12 amino acids. The sample holds many counts of this clonotype. Samples came from patients with localized non-small cell lung adenocarcinoma. Specimen: CD8+ T cells from the center of a lung tumor. This chain joins TRBV12-3 or TRBV12-4 and TRBJ2-3; TRBD2 is a possible D gene (6 bases). The TCR originated in a female donor with lung adenocarcinoma. The CD4 and CD8 labels of this study may be unreliable. CDR3 sequence reads: CASGGSRDTQYF. In DNA form, the CDR3 reads TGTGCCAGCGGGGGGAGCAGGGATACGCAGTATTTT.